Below, one T cell receptor beta chain is given with its context. Antigen specificity is unknown. This record comes from a study of response to subunit inactivated influenza vaccine. General study results and limits: Few additional T cells are recruited per seasonal influenza vaccination, authors suggested.

Each CDR3 protein is one row after TCRdb ran MiXCR on the RT-PCR reads. This table holds approximately 500,000 distinct CDR3 sequences, 14% found once. This sequence originates from a man aged 50 to 59 who received an inactivated influenza vaccine. Material: PBMCs from blood, obtained 12 days after vaccination.

The CDR3 region is CEVRSGGDNEQFF. For the CDR3, the DNA is TGTGAGGTAAGGAGCGGTGGAGACAATGAGCAGTTCTTC. J is TRBJ2-1 and V is TRBV6-2 or TRBV6-3; possibly TRBD2 for D (5 bases). There are 13 residues in the CDR3. Per germline, CDR1 MNHEY and CDR2 SVGEGT.